This T cell receptor (beta chain) was documented in a study of CD8+ T cells in alopecia areata (dated by TCRdb to about 2018). For the wider study: Treated patients were enrolled in an open-label pilot trial of oral tofacitinib at 5 to 10 mg twice daily for moderate-to-severe alopecia areata. Tofacitinib was given for 6 to 18 months, followed by 6 months of follow-up off drug to assess delayed response and recurrence. In both human patients and the C3H/HeJ mouse model, the study applied high-throughput TCRbeta sequencing to look at T cell clonal expansion in alopecia areata. In humans, TCRbeta sequencing was performed on scalp tissue and on sorted CD4+ and CD8+ peripheral blood T cells from healthy controls and from patients with patchy or totalis/universalis alopecia areata. Biopsies were taken from tofacitinib-treated patients at baseline and again at 4 and 24 weeks into treatment, and several of those patients also had a later scalp biopsy. Clonality in the scalp was compared among normal scalp (n=4), patchy alopecia areata scalp (n=8), and alopecia totalis/universalis scalp (n=8). The RNA source kit depended on sample type: the PAXgene miRNA kit for fixed scalp, the miRNeasy kit for PBMCs, and the RNeasy kit for mouse skin. Amplification of TCRbeta CDR3 regions was done by immunoSEQ multiplex PCR using 35 Vbeta forward primers and 13 Jbeta reverse primers.

The protocol used for the library was the immunoSEQ multiplex PCR assay. RNA was extracted from all samples and reverse transcribed into cDNA, which served as template for TCR sequencing. First-strand cDNA was synthesized with SuperScript III using a 2:1 mix of oligo-dT and random hexamers. A synthetic immune receptor repertoire was used to measure amplification bias, and any remaining bias was corrected computationally. As for the original processing: Raw reads were preprocessed for error removal, and CDR3 was defined according to IMGT conventions as running from the conserved cysteine to phenylalanine. Clonality was calculated as 1 minus Shannon entropy normalized by log2 of the number of productive unique TCRs. Scalp TCRbeta sequences were cross-referenced with sorted blood CD4 and CD8 repertoires so that the CD4 or CD8 identity of scalp clones could be inferred. TCRdb re-hosts the immuneACCESS table, in-frame sequences only. Its copies lack some clones; in the studies checked, an unresolved V gene accounts for under half of them, and the cause for the rest is not known. V, J and clone size are taken as reported in that table, and D and trimming were inferred from the DNA itself. Across this sample there are 200,000 to 250,000 clones, with around 62% seen only once. The top ten clones comprise just over 0.45% of the sample.

The CDR3, cysteine through phenylalanine, is 15 amino acids long. The retained sequence is limited to the CDR3, 45 bases, with the frame set at the first base. Trimming costs V 0 bases and J 4 bases, and their ends lie 12 bases apart. Based on the germline V gene, the CDR1 and CDR2 sequences are MGHRA and YSYEKL. The paper as a whole reports these results and caveats: Shared TCR sequences between patients were less evident than in mice, which may be partly attributable to HLA diversity in the patient population. Unlike mouse skin, which is dominated by gammadelta T cells, normal human skin has resident alphabeta T cells that are also sequenced, and this complicates analysis of the scalp TCR repertoire. Lesional scalp, especially in alopecia totalis/universalis, showed higher clonality and more expanded CD8+ clones than normal scalp, suggesting antigenic drive.

Notes on this clone: There is no known antigen for this receptor. No base-level quality is on record; no much larger clone is a single base apart.

Read against the paper, the sample's time point label means: baseline before oral tofacitinib. Lesional scalp punch biopsies and peripheral blood were collected from alopecia areata patients. After PBMCs were isolated by density centrifugation and stained for CD3, CD4 and CD8, a FACSAria was used to sort CD4+ and CD8+ T cells. The V and J genes are TRBV4-1 and TRBJ1-2; matching of 5 bases hints at TRBD1 as the D gene. The source of this sequence is a human donor with alopecia areata. The sequencing used CD4+ T cells sorted from blood, collected at week 0. This receptor has the CDR3 CASSQDLGVPYGYTF. The DNA is TGCGCCAGCAGCCAAGATTTGGGGGTACCCTATGGCTACACCTTC.